The table lists the clone carrying this TCR beta chain with a few counts. Preparation methods for the bulk TCR libraries were those previously described, with listed TCR primers. TCRdb itself ran the PCR reads through MiXCR, one entry per CDR3 protein. The data show more than 95,000 distinct CDR3 sequences, 20% to 25% seen once. Libraries of naive CD8 T cells were made from roughly 20,000 to 1,000,000 sorted cells. They used 10%, 30% or 50% RNA. V was pared by 5 bases and J by 5 bases, with 10 bases between. The germline CDR1 and CDR2 sequences are PRHDT and FYEKMQ (reference sequence). The CDR3 is made up of 13 amino acids. This sample is drawn from a study of molecular identifiers for immune sequencing clone quantification.

Material for sequencing was naive CD8+ T cells from blood, with Jurkat cell RNA spiked in. Regarding subset: FACS-sorted CD8+CD4-CCR7+CD45RA+ naive T cells. The gene calls are TRBV13 and TRBJ2-1; TRBD2 might be the D (5 bases). The sequence came from a human donor in good health. Some libraries in this study had Jurkat cell RNA spiked in. This CDR3 reads CASSEDWDNEQFF. CDR3 DNA sequence: TGTGCCAGCAGCGAGGACTGGGACAATGAGCAGTTCTTC.